The 8 T cell receptor beta chains in this list originate from one sample, sequenced in a study of blood T cell repertoires in COVID-19. Method: immunoSEQ multiplex PCR; TCRdb's copy keeps in-frame clones and lacks some. The sample records 120,000 or so clones, 75% to 80% being singletons. The sample taken for sequencing was peripheral blood. The source is a woman older than 75 with active or convalescent COVID-19.

The table lists this clone with a few counts. This sequence joins TRBV2 and TRBJ1-1, with TRBD1 identical over 9 bases. Germline V gene lookup returns CDR1 SNHLY and CDR2 FYNNEI. The CDR3 sequence is 12 residues long. V dropped 5 bases and J dropped 9; count of bases not matched to a gene: 4. CDR3 region: CASSLDRGKAFF. The CDR3 bases are TGTGCCAGCAGTTTGGACAGGGGTAAAGCTTTCTTT.

J is TRBJ2-1 and V is TRBV11-2; D unclear. Trimming took 5 bases from V and 4 from J, leaving 15 bases between them. The V gene's germline CDR1 is SGHAT and CDR2 FQNNGV. CDR3 size: 15 residues. CDR3 DNA sequence: TGTGCCAGCAGCCCTTCCATAGTAATGTACAATGAGCAGTTCTTC. The encoded protein is CASSPSIVMYNEQFF.

This clone has only a few counts. V gene TRBV7-2 combines with J gene TRBJ2-1; 12 bases fit TRBD2. Unmatched junction bases numbered 3, after V lost 0 bases and J lost 3 bases. CDR1 and CDR2 from the germline V gene are SGHTA and FQGNSA. This CDR3 spans 17 amino acids. This CDR3 is CASSLARLAGDYNEQFF. CDR3 nucleotide sequence: TGTGCCAGCAGCTTAGCGAGACTAGCGGGAGACTACAATGAGCAGTTCTTC.

The chain uses TRBV28 and TRBJ2-3, with 8 nucleotides matching TRBD2. The CDR3 has 14 amino acids. CDR1 and CDR2 (germline): MDHEN, SYDVKM. Trimming took 7 bases from V and 1 from J; bases not matched to a gene: 4. The CDR3 protein is CASTKTSGTDTQYF. The DNA of the CDR3 is TGTGCCAGCACCAAGACTAGCGGCACAGATACGCAGTATTTT.

The CDR3 protein is CATSDSRREYQETQYF. The CDR3 bases are TGTGCCACCAGTGATTCAAGGAGGGAGTACCAAGAGACCCAGTACTTC. The rearrangement links TRBV24-1 to TRBJ2-5, with TRBD2 as a possible D gene (6 bases). This CDR3 spans 16 amino acids. Trimming took off 2 bases at V and 0 bases at J, with 12 bases between the two ends. Germline-derived CDR1 and CDR2 are KGHDR and SFDVKD.

The genes are TRBV4-2 and TRBJ2-5; 7 bases agree with TRBD2. The germline CDR1 and CDR2 sequences are LGHNA and YNFKEQ. J gave up 3 bases and V 8 bases, and 18 bases lay outside the gene matches. There are 17 residues in the CDR3. The DNA of the CDR3 is TGTGCCAGCTCACCCAGTTTGGGTGAGCGGGATGAAGAGACCCAGTACTTC. Amino acid sequence: CASSPSLGERDEETQYF.

The V and J genes are TRBV3-1 (or the pseudogene TRBV3-2) and TRBJ2-7, with 10 positions matching TRBD1. From germline, CDR1 is LGHDT and CDR2 YNNKEL (reference sequence). The CDR3 is 15 residues long. V lost 2 bases, J lost 6 bases, and 7 bases stayed unmatched. Here the CDR3 reads CASSQLTGGSLEQYF. CDR3 in DNA: TGTGCCAGCAGCCAACTGACAGGGGGCTCCCTCGAGCAGTACTTC.

This clone was seen just once. V is TRBV11-2 and J is TRBJ2-7; 12 nucleotides agree with TRBD2. The V segment lost 5 bases and the J segment 2 bases; nucleotides outside the gene matches: 7. The CDR3 is 16 amino acids. CDR1 SGHAT and CDR2 FQNNGV come from the germline V gene. Here the CDR3 DNA reads TGTGCCAGCAGCCTCCGACTAGCGGGAGACACCTACGAGCAGTACTTC. This codes for CASSLRLAGDTYEQYF.